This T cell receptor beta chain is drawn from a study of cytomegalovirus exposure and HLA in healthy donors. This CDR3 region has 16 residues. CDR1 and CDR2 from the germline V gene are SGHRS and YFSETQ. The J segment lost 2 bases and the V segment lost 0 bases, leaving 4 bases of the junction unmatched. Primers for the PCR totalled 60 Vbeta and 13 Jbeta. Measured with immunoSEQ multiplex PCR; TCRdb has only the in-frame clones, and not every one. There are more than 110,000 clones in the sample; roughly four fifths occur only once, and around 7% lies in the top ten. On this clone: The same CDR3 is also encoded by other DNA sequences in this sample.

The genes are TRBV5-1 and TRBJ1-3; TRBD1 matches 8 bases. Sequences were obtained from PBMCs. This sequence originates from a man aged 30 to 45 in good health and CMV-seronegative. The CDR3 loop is CASSLDWTGPGNTIYF. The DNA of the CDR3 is TGCGCCAGCAGCTTGGATTGGACAGGGCCTGGAAACACCATATATTTT.